These 31 T cell receptor beta chains originate from one sample sequenced in a study of T cells expressing NK-cell markers. Each CDR3 protein gets one entry in TCRdb, which reprocessed the 5' RACE reads and gives no DNA. The repertoire shows around 550,000 distinct CDR3 sequences; the top ten hold approximately 4%. The sample taken for sequencing was blood T cells: a sorted CD56 or NKG2C T cell subset, CD4+ or CD8+ T cells, or bulk PBMC T cells (not recorded which). These receptors were collected from a man younger than 30 in good health.

CDR3: CASSGAVQSYNEQFF. This chain connects TRBV19 to TRBJ2-1; TCRdb returns TRBD1, unconfirmable since there is no DNA. The germline CDR1 and CDR2 sequences are LNHDA and SQIVND (reference sequence). There are 15 residues in the CDR3.

This chain joins TRBV29-1 and TRBJ2-7. Germline lookup yields CDR1 SQVTM and CDR2 ANQGSEA. The CDR3 is 13 amino acids. This CDR3 is CSVKRLGWYEQYF.

The genes are TRBV5-1 and TRBJ2-6. Germline assignment: CDR1 SGHRS and CDR2 YFSETQ. CDR3 length: 15 residues. The CDR3 loop reads CASSSTSSGANVLTF.

The CDR3 protein is CASSPQRQENYYGYTF. The chain recombines TRBV18 with TRBJ1-2; TCRdb gives TRBD1 as the D gene, but with no DNA this cannot be confirmed. Looked up from germline, CDR1 is KGHSH and CDR2 is LQKENI. There are 16 residues in the CDR3.

This chain joins TRBV10-3 and TRBJ2-1. The length of the CDR3 is 11 residues. CDR1 and CDR2 (germline): ENHRY, SYGVKD. CDR3: CAATTGNEQFF.

The V gene is TRBV4-3, the J gene TRBJ2-2. The CDR3 runs 16 residues. The germline V gene has CDR1 LGHNA and CDR2 YSLEER. CDR3 amino acids: CASSQGTASNTGELFF.

The chain links TRBV11-3 to TRBJ2-1; the TRBD1 assignment by TCRdb is unverifiable without DNA. CDR3 length: 17 residues. Per the germline V gene, CDR1 is SGHNT and CDR2 is YENEEA. The CDR3 sequence is CASSLDSGTGGSREQFF.

The CDR3 sequence is CASSSPENEQFF. This chain uses TRBV7-6 with TRBJ2-1. The CDR3 extends over 12 amino acids. Per germline, CDR1 SGHVS and CDR2 FNYEAQ.

V and J are TRBV20-1 and TRBJ2-5; the TRBD1 assignment by TCRdb is unverifiable without DNA. In germline, CDR1 is DFQATT, CDR2 SNEGSKA (reference sequence). The CDR3 totals 14 residues. The chain's CDR3 is CSASRTYRGETQYF.

CDR3 residues: CASSPMVSGWRRQYF. This chain uses TRBV7-2 with TRBJ2-7; TCRdb calls TRBD1, which cannot be checked without DNA. Germline CDR1 and CDR2: SGHTA and FQGNSA. CDR3 length: 15 residues.

V usage is TRBV5-1 and J usage is TRBJ2-2; TCRdb calls TRBD2, which cannot be checked without DNA. This CDR3 contains 14 residues. Germline lookup yields CDR1 SGHRS and CDR2 YFSETQ. CDR3 residues: CASEGTLNTGELFF. The entire variable domain, with the rest obtained from reference TRBV5-1 and TRBJ2-2, is as follows: KAGVTQTPRYLIKTRGQQVTLSCSPISGHRSVSWYQQTPGQGLQFLFEYFSETQRNKGNFPGRFSGRQFSNSRSEMNVSTLELGDSALYLCASEGTLNTGELFFGEGSRLTVL.

This rearrangement joins TRBV29-1 to TRBJ2-3; checking the TCRdb D call of TRBD2 is not possible without DNA. Germline-derived CDR1 and CDR2 are SQVTM and ANQGSEA. The CDR3 spans 16 residues. The chain's CDR3 is CSVDEREIQSTDTQYF.

The chain joins TRBV25-1 to TRBJ1-4. Germline V gene lookup returns CDR1 MGHDK and CDR2 SYGVNS. The CDR3 has 15 residues. The CDR3 sequence is CASSESGFDNEKLFF. Full variable domain (missing parts from reference TRBV25-1 and TRBJ1-4): EADIYQTPRYLVIGTGKKITLECSQTMGHDKMYWYQQDPGMELHLIHYSYGVNSTEKGDLSSESTVSRIRTEHFPLTLESARPSHTSQYLCASSESGFDNEKLFFGSGTQLSVL.

This sequence joins TRBV20-1 and TRBJ2-2; TCRdb's D call, TRBD2, is unchecked because there is no DNA. CDR1 DFQATT and CDR2 SNEGSKA come from the germline V gene (reference sequence). This CDR3 contains 15 residues. CDR3 sequence: CSARQLGLGTGELFF.

The V call is TRBV9, the J call TRBJ1-1; TCRdb picks TRBD1, but there is no DNA to check that call. This CDR3 has 12 residues. Germline V gives CDR1 SGDLS, CDR2 YYNGEE. The CDR3: CASSADRGEAFF. The entire variable domain, with the rest obtained from reference TRBV9 and TRBJ1-1, is as follows: DSGVTQTPKHLITATGQRVTLRCSPRSGDLSVYWYQQSLDQGLQFLIQYYNGEERAKGNILERFSAQQFPDLHSELNLSSLELGDSALYFCASSADRGEAFFGQGTRLTVV.

The chain links TRBV6-4 to TRBJ2-2; TCRdb gives TRBD1 as the D gene, but with no DNA this cannot be confirmed. CDR1 MRHNA and CDR2 SNTAGT come from the germline V gene. The CDR3 runs to 14 residues. The CDR3: CASSRTGGAGELFF.

V gene TRBV27 combines with J gene TRBJ2-1; without DNA, the TCRdb call of TRBD2 cannot be checked. The CDR3 has 16 amino acids. Germline assignment: CDR1 MNHEY and CDR2 SMNVEV (reference sequence). The CDR3 spells CASSFISAGLDNEQFF.

The rearrangement joins TRBV4-1 to TRBJ2-3. The germline CDR1 and CDR2 sequences are MGHRA and YSYEKL. This CDR3 contains 14 residues. This CDR3 is CASSQGPASFTQYF.

The chain couples TRBV5-1 to TRBJ2-5; no DNA is available, so the TRBD1 call from TCRdb remains unchecked. The CDR3 contains 15 residues. Per the germline V gene, CDR1 is SGHRS and CDR2 is YFSETQ. This chain's CDR3 is CASMVRGAHQETQYF.

The chain uses TRBV2 and TRBJ2-5; TCRdb indicates TRBD2, and absent DNA this call remains unverified. CDR1 and CDR2 (germline): SNHLY, FYNNEI. The length of the CDR3 is 20 residues. The CDR3 sequence is CASSFPPEGTSGRARKTQYF. The variable domain in full, with the rest retrieved from reference TRBV2 and TRBJ2-5, is EPEVTQTPSHQVTQMGQEVILRCVPISNHLYFYWYRQILGQKVEFLVSFYNNEISEKSEIFDDQFSVERPDGSNFTLKIRSTKLEDSAMYFCASSFPPEGTSGRARKTQYFGPGTRLLVL.

CDR3 sequence: CASSFRDRVDYGYTF. J is TRBJ1-2 and V is TRBV27; as DNA is missing, the TRBD1 call by TCRdb cannot be tested. CDR3 length equals 15 residues. Germline CDR1 reads MNHEY; CDR2 reads SMNVEV (reference sequence).

CDR3 loop: CAISEQPVGTDTQYF. The chain uses TRBV10-3 and TRBJ2-3. The CDR3 totals 15 residues. The germline CDR1 and CDR2 sequences are ENHRY and SYGVKD.

The gene calls are TRBV18 and TRBJ1-6; TCRdb's assignment of TRBD1 cannot be checked, as there is no DNA. Germline V CDR1 and CDR2: KGHSH, LQKENI. The CDR3 has 16 residues. The CDR3 sequence: CASSPTHVGDNSPLHF. Variable domain in full (rest from reference TRBV18 and TRBJ1-6): NAGVMQNPRHLVRRRGQEARLRCSPMKGHSHVYWYRQLPEEGLKFMVYLQKENIIDESGMPKERFSAEFPKEGPSILRIQQVVRGDSAAYFCASSPTHVGDNSPLHFGNGTRLTVT.

The rearrangement joins TRBV7-2 to TRBJ2-1; without DNA, the TCRdb call of TRBD2 cannot be checked. Germline lookup yields CDR1 SGHTA and CDR2 FQGNSA. The CDR3 contains 14 residues. The CDR3 reads CASSLRSKAVEQFF.

The chain recombines TRBV20-1 with TRBJ2-1; TCRdb's D gene call, TRBD2, goes unchecked for lack of DNA. This CDR3 has 17 amino acids. The germline V gene has CDR1 DFQATT and CDR2 SNEGSKA (reference sequence). The CDR3 region is CSAPTSGRAGSYNEQFF.

This chain connects TRBV10-3 to TRBJ2-3. In germline, CDR1 is ENHRY, CDR2 SYGVKD. The CDR3 length is 13 residues. The CDR3 region is CAIKESGTDTQYF.

The chain employs TRBV20-1 and TRBJ2-1; TCRdb outputs TRBD2, but without DNA this stays unchecked. The CDR3 loop spans 15 amino acids. Germline V gives CDR1 DFQATT, CDR2 SNEGSKA (reference sequence). The CDR3 protein is CSARRGGREANEQFF.

J is TRBJ2-1 and V is TRBV19; the TCRdb call, TRBD1, lacks DNA for checking. In germline, CDR1 is LNHDA, CDR2 SQIVND (reference sequence). This CDR3 is built from 15 residues. The CDR3 spells CASSPDRVMGNEQFF.

V is TRBV29-1 and J is TRBJ1-2. Germline values: CDR1 SQVTM, CDR2 ANQGSEA. The CDR3 extends over 12 amino acids. CDR3 loop: CSVIRANYGYTF.

The genes are TRBV12-3 or TRBV12-4 and TRBJ1-2; without DNA, the TCRdb call of TRBD1 cannot be checked. This CDR3 spans 13 amino acids. The CDR3 region is CASKLQGLDGYTF.

The V and J genes are TRBV7-9 and TRBJ2-7. Germline V gene data show CDR1 as SEHNR and CDR2 as FQNEAQ (reference sequence). The CDR3 covers 11 residues. The CDR3 region is CASSYNGEQYF.